Shown below are 17 T cell receptor beta chains from a single sample sequenced in a study of CD8+CD57+ T cells in acquired aplastic anemia. For sequencing, patients were chosen who had shown expansion of CD8+CD57+ cells by flow cytometry. Profiling that covered TCR beta VDJ and CDR3 relied on genomic DNA as its template. TCRdb re-called the reads with MiXCR, one entry per CDR3 protein. The sample has around 190,000 distinct CDR3 sequences, around 50% seen once. Sample: sorted CD4+, CD8+, or CD8+CD57+ T cells (not recorded which) from PBMCs. The receptors originated from a human donor with aplastic anemia.

This clonotype was recorded only once. This may arise from a read error, as a much more abundant clone is one base away. No conserved phenylalanine or tryptophan ends this CDR3, so it is likely a read error. It is unclear where the CDR3 begins or ends on the DNA, so no DNA is shown, and the CDR3 is as TCRdb lists it. The chain has TRBV4-2 and TRBJ2-1; the table calls TRBD2, which could not be checked here. A total of 13 residues make up the CDR3, ends included. CDR1 and CDR2 from the germline V gene are LGHNA and YNFKEQ. The CDR3 loop reads CASSQAGGGAEFL.

J is TRBJ2-5 and V is TRBV7-8; TRBD1 agrees at 7 bases. The length of the CDR3 is 18 residues. Germline V CDR1 and CDR2: SGHVS, FQNEAQ. Germline trimming cut 2 bases from V and 2 bases from J; bases unmatched to any gene: 14. The CDR3 DNA reads as TGTGCCAGCAGCTTATCCCAATCGACAGGGACAATACAAGAGACCCAGTACTTC. Protein sequence: CASSLSQSTGTIQETQYF.

The chain links TRBV3-1 to TRBJ2-3; TRBD2 is a possible D gene (6 bases). V lost 2 bases, J lost 7 bases, and 16 bases lay in between. This CDR3 spans 15 amino acids. Germline-derived CDR1 and CDR2 are LGHDT and YNNKEL (reference sequence). The CDR3 spells CASSQWDGTANTQYF. The CDR3 DNA is TGTGCCAGCAGCCAATGGGACGGGACTGCCAATACGCAGTATTTT.

This clonotype was seen ten or more times. The rearrangement joins TRBV9 to TRBJ1-6; D remains ambiguous. V was shortened by 4 bases and J by 9 bases, with 20 bases between the two germline ends. CDR1 is SGDLS and CDR2 is YYNGEE in the germline V gene. This CDR3 is 16 amino acids long. The CDR3 loop reads CASSRSGPGAVSPLHF. As DNA, the CDR3 is TGTGCCAGCAGCCGTAGTGGTCCCGGCGCGGTTTCACCCCTCCACTTT.

The chain joins TRBV7-9 to TRBJ1-1; D uncertain. V was shortened by 5 bases and J by 4 bases, with 11 bases between the two germline ends. The V gene's germline CDR1 is SEHNR and CDR2 FQNEAQ (reference sequence). The CDR3 consists of 13 residues. The CDR3 sequence is CASSPTRVTEAFF. CDR3 nucleotide sequence: TGTGCCAGCAGCCCAACCCGAGTCACTGAAGCTTTCTTT.

This clonotype was picked up many times. This chain links TRBV6-1 with TRBJ1-6; D gene unclear. Trimming took off 1 base at V and 5 bases at J, with 6 bases between the two ends. The CDR3 is made up of 14 amino acids. Germline V gene data show CDR1 as MNHNS and CDR2 as SASEGT. As DNA, the CDR3 is TGTGCCAGCAGTGAAGTTTCGGATAATTCACCCCTCCACTTT. This translates into CASSEVSDNSPLHF.

The chain uses TRBV10-2 and TRBJ2-7, with D possibly TRBD2 on 6 matching bases. Germline-derived CDR1 and CDR2 are WSHSY and SAAADI. Deletions cut 5 bases from V and 3 bases from J, with 14 bases between. This CDR3 comprises 14 residues. CDR3 loop: CASSLLALDYEQYF. The CDR3 nucleotides are TGCGCCAGCAGTCTACTAGCTCTCGACTACGAGCAGTACTTC.

This clonotype was detected once. One end of the junction does not line up with germline, which may come from a read error. The chain has TRBV2 and TRBJ2-7, with TRBD1 matching over 9 bases. There are 14 residues in the CDR3. Germline V gene data show CDR1 as SNHLY and CDR2 as FYNNEI. Here the CDR3 DNA reads TGTGCCAGCACAAGGGACAGGGTTATCTACGAGCACTACTTC. Encoded protein: CASTRDRVIYEHYF.

The CDR3 nucleotides read TGCAGCGTTCGGCTTGGGACCACTGAAGCTTTCTTT. Amino acid sequence: CSVRLGTTEAFF. The V gene is TRBV29-1, the J gene TRBJ1-1, with D tentatively TRBD1 (5 bases). The V end lost 5 bases, the J end lost 4 bases, and 11 bases lay between the germline ends. There are 12 residues in the CDR3. Per the germline V gene, CDR1 is SQVTM and CDR2 is ANQGSEA.

This clonotype has at least ten counts. The V gene is TRBV19, the J gene TRBJ2-3; 7 nucleotides line up with TRBD1. CDR1 LNHDA and CDR2 SQIVND come from the germline V gene (reference sequence). The CDR3 is 14 amino acids. Trimming took 6 bases from V and 4 from J; bases not matched to a gene: 7. The CDR3 coding sequence is TGTGCCAGTAGAAAGGGGGCGAGTTCAGATACGCAGTATTTT. Amino acid sequence: CASRKGASSDTQYF.

CDR3 coding DNA: TGTGCCACCACCTACGTAACTAGCGGGGGGGCCGATACGCAGTATTTT. Amino acids: CATTYVTSGGADTQYF. J is TRBJ2-3 and V is TRBV15; the match to TRBD2 covers 13 bases. Germline trimming cut 7 bases from V and 6 bases from J; bases unmatched to any gene: 10. CDR1 LNHNV and CDR2 YYDKDF come from the germline V gene (reference sequence). This CDR3 comprises 16 residues.

This chain uses TRBV4-2 with TRBJ2-3; either TRBD1 or TRBD2 may supply D (5 bases each). V was clipped by 7 bases and J by 0 bases, with 17 bases between them. Looked up from germline, CDR1 is LGHNA and CDR2 is YNFKEQ. The CDR3 contains 16 residues. CDR3 region: CASMITGPESTDTQYF. CDR3 DNA: TGTGCCAGCATGATTACGGGGCCGGAAAGCACAGATACGCAGTATTTT.

This chain uses TRBV19 with TRBJ2-1; 9 bases match TRBD2. This CDR3 contains 15 residues. Germline V gene lookup returns CDR1 LNHDA and CDR2 SQIVND (reference sequence). V was pared by 1 base and J by 6 bases, with 4 bases of the junction left unmatched. CDR3 sequence: CASSIVAGVPNEQFF. The CDR3 region has the DNA TGTGCCAGTAGTATAGTAGCGGGGGTACCCAATGAGCAGTTCTTC.

The chain employs TRBV3-1 and TRBJ1-1; the D gene is possibly TRBD1 (5 bases). Germline V gene data show CDR1 as LGHDT and CDR2 as YNNKEL (reference sequence). Deletions cut 4 bases from V and 7 bases from J, with 13 bases between. The CDR3 runs 13 residues. CDR3 protein: CASSLGQADEAFF. CDR3 bases: TGTGCCAGCAGCCTTGGACAAGCTGATGAAGCTTTCTTT.

This clonotype was counted many times. The J gene is TRBJ2-3, the V gene TRBV11-1, with TRBD2 identical over 7 bases. Germline V lookup: CDR1 SGHAT, CDR2 FQDESV (reference sequence). There are 20 residues in the CDR3. V lost 4 bases to trimming and J lost 2 bases; unmatched junction nucleotides: 21. CDR3 DNA sequence: TGTGCCAGCAGCTCCCTACGGGTTTCTGCGCAGGGAGGGAACACAGATACGCAGTATTTT. It yields the protein CASSSLRVSAQGGNTDTQYF.

This rearrangement joins TRBV9 to TRBJ2-2, with TRBD1 as a possible D gene (5 bases). Trimming removed 6 bases at V and 6 bases at J, with 15 bases between. The germline gives CDR1 SGDLS, CDR2 YYNGEE. The CDR3 is made up of 14 amino acids. The CDR3 DNA is TGTGCCAGCAATCAGGGTGGGTCGGCCGGGGAGCTGTTTTTT. This sequence encodes CASNQGGSAGELFF.

Of note for this clonotype: One end of the junction does not line up with germline, which may come from a read error. This rearrangement joins TRBV2 to TRBJ1-4, with D possibly being TRBD1 (5 bases). CDR1 and CDR2 from the germline V gene are SNHLY and FYNNEI. The CDR3 covers 14 residues. CDR3 protein: CATCRTTTNERLFF. The CDR3 DNA reads as TGTGCCACCTGCCGGACAACAACTAATGAAAGACTGTTTTTT.